These T cell receptor beta chains were read from a single sample in a study of T cell responses to AZD1222 COVID-19 vaccine. Clones were read by immunoSEQ multiplex PCR, and TCRdb kept only the in-frame ones, dropping some. The sample holds 150,000 or so clones, 75% to 90% seen once. Sequencing was performed on peripheral blood, taken on day 0 of MenACWY control vaccination. The receptors stem from an adult in good health. Each CDR3 is given with its conserved first and last residue.

v_gene: TRBV19; CDR3aa: CASSNIGGNTEAFF
v_gene: TRBV5-1; CDR3aa: CASSVGAGDTQYF
v_gene: TRBV20-1; CDR3aa: CSARRETQYF
v_gene: TRBV28; CDR3aa: CASSSPTGNTIYF
v_gene: TRBV28; CDR3aa: CASVLTGRSGNTIYF
v_gene: TRBV4-1; CDR3aa: CASSQDSRLAGPTDTQYF
v_gene: TRBV5-5; CDR3aa: CASSLGGTQWEYF
v_gene: TRBV19; CDR3aa: CASGLTGIMNTEAFF
v_gene: TRBV15; CDR3aa: CATSRGRAGQPQHF
v_gene: TRBV5-1; CDR3aa: CASSATGQGPSGELFF
v_gene: TRBV6-6; CDR3aa: CASSLTTAPGGNTIYF
v_gene: TRBV2; CDR3aa: CASRNKMGNTEAFF
v_gene: TRBV2; CDR3aa: CASSLEFDSPLHF
v_gene: TRBV7-9; CDR3aa: CASSPRTGSNNEQFF
v_gene: TRBV6-5; CDR3aa: CASKPGLSNQPQHF
v_gene: TRBV15; CDR3aa: CATSRDSTGSSYTF
v_gene: TRBV6-5; CDR3aa: CASSYGWAEPQHF
v_gene: TRBV19; CDR3aa: CASSRQGLTDTQYF
v_gene: TRBV2; CDR3aa: CASGDRVSNSPLHF
v_gene: TRBV15; CDR3aa: CATSTELQSGYTF
v_gene: TRBV11-3; CDR3aa: CASSLGAGIYNEQFF
v_gene: TRBV5-4; CDR3aa: CASSSRQGAGDTQYF
v_gene: TRBV20-1; CDR3aa: CSASTGSSYNEQFF